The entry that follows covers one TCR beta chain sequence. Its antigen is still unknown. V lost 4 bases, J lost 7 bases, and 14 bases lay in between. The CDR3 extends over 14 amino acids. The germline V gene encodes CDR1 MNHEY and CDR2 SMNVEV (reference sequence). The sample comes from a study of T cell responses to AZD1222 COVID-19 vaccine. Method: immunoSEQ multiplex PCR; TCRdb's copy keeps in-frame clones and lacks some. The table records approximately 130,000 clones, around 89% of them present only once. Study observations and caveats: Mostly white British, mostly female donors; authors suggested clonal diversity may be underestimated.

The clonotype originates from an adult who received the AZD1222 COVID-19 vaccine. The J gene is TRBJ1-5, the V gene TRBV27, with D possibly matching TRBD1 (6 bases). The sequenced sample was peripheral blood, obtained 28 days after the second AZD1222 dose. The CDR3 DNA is TGTGCCAGCAGTTGGGGTCAGGGGACGCAGCCCCAGCATTTT. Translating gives CASSWGQGTQPQHF.